The sequence of this T cell receptor (beta chain) was determined in a study of spatial heterogeneity in lung cancer. About the study: Compared with alpha-chain sequences, beta-chain sequences were consistently detected in greater numbers.

The V end was cut by 3 bases, the J end by 5 bases, with 5 bases between. Germline-derived CDR1 and CDR2 are LNHDA and SQIVND (reference sequence). The CDR3 is 12 residues long. As for time point: sample taken at primary tumor resection. Unsorted tumor, nontumor lung tissue or cryopreserved PBMC supplied the whole RNA. Patients with untreated early-stage non-small cell lung cancer, numbering more than 55, were the donors. Carried by each TCR cDNA molecule was a unique molecular identifier. TCRdb fed the 5' RACE reads into MiXCR, producing one record per CDR3 protein. The sample holds approximately 2,000 distinct CDR3 sequences; approximately 16% are singletons and the top ten take around 51%. Judged by abundance, this clonotype is medium-sized. The antigen is not known. Notes on the study in general: Follow-up blood showed ubiquitous expanded tumor TCRs less than blood at resection did.

Source: PBMCs, taken at surgery. This chain links TRBV19 with TRBJ2-1; the D is unclear. The TCR originated in a male donor with early-stage non-small cell lung cancer. CDR3 amino acids: CASSIFHNEQFF. For the CDR3, the DNA is TGTGCCAGTAGTATCTTTCACAATGAGCAGTTCTTC.